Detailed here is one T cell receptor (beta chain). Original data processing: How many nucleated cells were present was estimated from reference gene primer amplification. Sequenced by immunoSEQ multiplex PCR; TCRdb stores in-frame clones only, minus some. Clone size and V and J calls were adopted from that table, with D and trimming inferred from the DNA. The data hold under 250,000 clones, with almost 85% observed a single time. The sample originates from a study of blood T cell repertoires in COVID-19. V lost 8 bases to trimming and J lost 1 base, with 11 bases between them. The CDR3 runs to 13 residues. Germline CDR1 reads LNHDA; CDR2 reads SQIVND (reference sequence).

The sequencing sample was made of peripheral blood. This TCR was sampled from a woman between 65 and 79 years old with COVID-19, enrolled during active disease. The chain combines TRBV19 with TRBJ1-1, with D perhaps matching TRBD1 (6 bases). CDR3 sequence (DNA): TGTGCCAGTGGGGAACAGGGGAACACTGAAGCTTTCTTT. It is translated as CASGEQGNTEAFF.